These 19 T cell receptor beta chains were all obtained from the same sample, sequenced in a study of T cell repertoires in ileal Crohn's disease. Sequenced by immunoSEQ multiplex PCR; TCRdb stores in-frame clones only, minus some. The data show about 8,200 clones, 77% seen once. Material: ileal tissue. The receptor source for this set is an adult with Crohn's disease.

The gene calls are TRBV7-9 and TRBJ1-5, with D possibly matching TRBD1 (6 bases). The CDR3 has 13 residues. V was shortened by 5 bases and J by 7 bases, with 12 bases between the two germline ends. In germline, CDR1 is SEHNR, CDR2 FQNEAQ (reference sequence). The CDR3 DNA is TGTGCCAGCAGCCGACAGGAGTCACAGCCCCAGCATTTT. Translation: CASSRQESQPQHF.

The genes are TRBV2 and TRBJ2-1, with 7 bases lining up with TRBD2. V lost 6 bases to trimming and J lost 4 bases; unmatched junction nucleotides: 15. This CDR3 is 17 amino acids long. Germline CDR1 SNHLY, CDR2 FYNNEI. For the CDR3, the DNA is TGTGCCAGCAGCCCCCCACGACTAGCAACTGGGTACAATGAGCAGTTCTTC. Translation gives CASSPPRLATGYNEQFF.

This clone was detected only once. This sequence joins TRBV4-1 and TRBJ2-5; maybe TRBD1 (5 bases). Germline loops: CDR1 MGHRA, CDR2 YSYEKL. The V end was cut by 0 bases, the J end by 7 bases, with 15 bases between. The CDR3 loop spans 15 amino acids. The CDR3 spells CASSQEAGIIATQYF. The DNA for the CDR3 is TGCGCCAGCAGCCAAGAGGCAGGGATAATAGCGACCCAGTACTTC.

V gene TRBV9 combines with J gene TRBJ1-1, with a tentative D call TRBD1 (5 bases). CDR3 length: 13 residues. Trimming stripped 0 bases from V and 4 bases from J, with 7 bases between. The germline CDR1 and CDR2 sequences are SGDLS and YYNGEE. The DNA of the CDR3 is TGTGCCAGCAGCGTAGGGGGCCCCACTGAAGCTTTCTTT. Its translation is CASSVGGPTEAFF.

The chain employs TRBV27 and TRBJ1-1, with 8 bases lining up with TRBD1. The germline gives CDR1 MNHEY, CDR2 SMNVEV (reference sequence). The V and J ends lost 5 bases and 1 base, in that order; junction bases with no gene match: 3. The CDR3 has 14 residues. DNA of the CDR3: TGTGCCAGCAGTCTAGGACAGGGGAACACTGAAGCTTTCTTT. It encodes CASSLGQGNTEAFF.

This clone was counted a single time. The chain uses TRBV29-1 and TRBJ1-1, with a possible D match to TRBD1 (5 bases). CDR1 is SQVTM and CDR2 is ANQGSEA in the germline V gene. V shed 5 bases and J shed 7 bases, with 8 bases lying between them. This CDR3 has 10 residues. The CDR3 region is CSVRDFEAFF. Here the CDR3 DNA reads TGCAGCGTTAGGGACTTTGAAGCTTTCTTT.

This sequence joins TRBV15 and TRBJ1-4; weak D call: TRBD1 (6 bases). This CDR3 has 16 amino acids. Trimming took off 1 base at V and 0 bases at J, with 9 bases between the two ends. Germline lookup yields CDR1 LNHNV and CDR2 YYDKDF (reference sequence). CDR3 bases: TGTGCCACCAGCAGAGCAACAGGGCCAACTAATGAAAAACTGTTTTTT. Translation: CATSRATGPTNEKLFF.

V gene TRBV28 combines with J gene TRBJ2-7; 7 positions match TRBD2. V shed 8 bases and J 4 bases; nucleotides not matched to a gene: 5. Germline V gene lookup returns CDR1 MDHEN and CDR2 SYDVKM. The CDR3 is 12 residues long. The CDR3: CASGGGVYEQYF. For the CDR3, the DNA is TGTGCCAGCGGGGGAGGGGTATACGAGCAGTACTTC.

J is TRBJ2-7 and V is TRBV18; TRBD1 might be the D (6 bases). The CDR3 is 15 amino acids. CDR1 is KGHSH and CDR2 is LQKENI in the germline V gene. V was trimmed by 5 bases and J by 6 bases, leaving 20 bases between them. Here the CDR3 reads CASSAHRVLPCEQYF. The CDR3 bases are TGTGCCAGCTCAGCTCACAGGGTACTCCCTTGCGAGCAGTACTTC.

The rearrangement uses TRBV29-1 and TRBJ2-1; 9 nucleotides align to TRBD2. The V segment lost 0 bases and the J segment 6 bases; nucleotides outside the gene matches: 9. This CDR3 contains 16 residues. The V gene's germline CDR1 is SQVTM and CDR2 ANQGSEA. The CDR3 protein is CSVEDRDSGGVNEQFF. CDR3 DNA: TGCAGCGTTGAAGATCGAGATAGCGGGGGAGTCAATGAGCAGTTCTTC.

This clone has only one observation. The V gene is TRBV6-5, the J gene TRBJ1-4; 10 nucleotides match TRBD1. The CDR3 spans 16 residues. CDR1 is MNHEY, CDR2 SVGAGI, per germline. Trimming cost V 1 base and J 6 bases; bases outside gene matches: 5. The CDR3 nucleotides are TGTGCCAGCAGTTACTTCCCCGGGACAGGGGATGAAAAACTGTTTTTT. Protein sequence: CASSYFPGTGDEKLFF.

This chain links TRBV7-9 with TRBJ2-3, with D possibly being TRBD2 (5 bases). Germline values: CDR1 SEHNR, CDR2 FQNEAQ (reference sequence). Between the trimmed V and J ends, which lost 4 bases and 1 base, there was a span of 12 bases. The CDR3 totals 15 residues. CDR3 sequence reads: CASSYWAGGTDTQYF. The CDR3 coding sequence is TGTGCCAGCAGCTACTGGGCCGGGGGCACAGATACGCAGTATTTT.

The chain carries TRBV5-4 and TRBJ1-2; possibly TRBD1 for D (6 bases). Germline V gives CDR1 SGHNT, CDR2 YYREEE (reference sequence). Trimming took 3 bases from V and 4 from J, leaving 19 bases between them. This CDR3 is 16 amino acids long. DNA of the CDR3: TGTGCCAGCAGCTCCCGGACAGAGCCCTTATTCTATGGCTACACCTTC. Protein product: CASSSRTEPLFYGYTF.

In DNA form, the CDR3 reads TGTGCCAGCAGCCCATCCTACGGGACAGGAGGAAACACCGGGGAGCTGTTTTTT. Its translation: CASSPSYGTGGNTGELFF. The chain recombines TRBV28 with TRBJ2-2; 8 bases are a match to TRBD1. V shed 6 bases and J 2 bases; nucleotides not matched to a gene: 14. Germline CDR1 reads MDHEN; CDR2 reads SYDVKM. This CDR3 is 18 amino acids long.

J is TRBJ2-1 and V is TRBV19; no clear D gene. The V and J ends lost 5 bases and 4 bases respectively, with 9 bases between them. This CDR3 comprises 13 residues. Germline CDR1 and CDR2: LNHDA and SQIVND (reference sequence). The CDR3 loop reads CASSVAEYNEQFF. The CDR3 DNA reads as TGTGCCAGTAGTGTCGCCGAGTACAATGAGCAGTTCTTC.

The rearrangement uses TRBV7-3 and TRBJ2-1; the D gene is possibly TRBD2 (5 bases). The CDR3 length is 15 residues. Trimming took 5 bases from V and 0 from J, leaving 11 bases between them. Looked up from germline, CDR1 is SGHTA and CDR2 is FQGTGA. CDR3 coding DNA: TGTGCCAGCAGCCAAATAGGGAGCTCCTACAATGAGCAGTTCTTC. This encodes CASSQIGSSYNEQFF. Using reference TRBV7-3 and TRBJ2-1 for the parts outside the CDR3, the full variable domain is GAGVSQTPSNKVTEKGKYVELRCDPISGHTALYWYRQSLGQGPEFLIYFQGTGAADDSGLPNDRFFAVRPEGSVSTLKIQRTERGDSAVYLCASSQIGSSYNEQFFGPGTRLTVL.

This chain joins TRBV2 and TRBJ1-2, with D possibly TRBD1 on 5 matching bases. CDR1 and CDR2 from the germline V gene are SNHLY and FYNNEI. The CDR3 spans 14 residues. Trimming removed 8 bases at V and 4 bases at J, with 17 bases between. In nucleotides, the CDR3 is TGTGCCAGCCTTATAGGGGCTCCAATCTATGGCTACACCTTC. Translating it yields CASLIGAPIYGYTF.

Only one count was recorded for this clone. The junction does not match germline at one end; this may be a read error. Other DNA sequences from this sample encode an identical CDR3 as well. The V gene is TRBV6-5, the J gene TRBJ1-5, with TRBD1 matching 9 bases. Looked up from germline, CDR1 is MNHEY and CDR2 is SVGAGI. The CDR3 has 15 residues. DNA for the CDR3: TGTGCCAGCAGGGCTGACAGGGGGTCCAGACAGCCTCAGCATTTT. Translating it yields CASRADRGSRQPQHF.

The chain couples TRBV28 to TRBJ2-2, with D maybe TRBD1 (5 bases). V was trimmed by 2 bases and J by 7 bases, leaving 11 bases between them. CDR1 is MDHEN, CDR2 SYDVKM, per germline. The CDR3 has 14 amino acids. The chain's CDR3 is CASSLGIDSGELFF. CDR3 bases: TGTGCCAGCAGTTTAGGAATTGACAGCGGGGAGCTGTTTTTT.